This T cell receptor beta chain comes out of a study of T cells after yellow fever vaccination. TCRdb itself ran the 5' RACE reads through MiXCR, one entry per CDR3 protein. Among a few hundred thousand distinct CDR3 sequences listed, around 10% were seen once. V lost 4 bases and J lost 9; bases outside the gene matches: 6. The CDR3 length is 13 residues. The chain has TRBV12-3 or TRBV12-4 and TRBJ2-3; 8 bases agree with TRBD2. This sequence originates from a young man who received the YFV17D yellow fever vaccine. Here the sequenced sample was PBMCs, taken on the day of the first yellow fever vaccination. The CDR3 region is CASSSPIAGTQYF. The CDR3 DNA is TGTGCCAGCAGTTCACCTATAGCGGGGACGCAGTATTTT.